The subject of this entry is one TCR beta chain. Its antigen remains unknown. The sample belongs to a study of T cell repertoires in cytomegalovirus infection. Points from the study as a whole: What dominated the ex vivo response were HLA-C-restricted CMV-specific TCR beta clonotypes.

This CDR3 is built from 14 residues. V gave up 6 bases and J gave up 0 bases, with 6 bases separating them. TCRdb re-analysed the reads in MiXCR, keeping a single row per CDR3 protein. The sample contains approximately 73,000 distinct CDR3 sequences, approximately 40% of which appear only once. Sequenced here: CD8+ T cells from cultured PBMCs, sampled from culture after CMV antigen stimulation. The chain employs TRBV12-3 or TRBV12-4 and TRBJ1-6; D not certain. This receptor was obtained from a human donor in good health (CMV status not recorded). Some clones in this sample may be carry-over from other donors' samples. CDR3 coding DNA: TGTGCCAGCAGACTCGGCTCCTATAATTCACCCCTCCACTTT. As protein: CASRLGSYNSPLHF.